The sequence of this T cell receptor (beta chain) was determined in a study of blood T cells in healthy people across ages (dated by TCRdb to the mid-2010s). With regard to the full study: In model experiments, template switching captured roughly one uniquely barcoded TCR beta cDNA molecule for every two T cells. To avoid experimental bias, donors of different ages were randomly spread across the sequencing lanes. Age-related changes in TCR beta repertoire diversity were measured in the study by deep sequencing normalized with unique cDNA molecular identifiers. For two donors (one aged 18 to 30 and one aged 80 or older), the study analyzed two additional independent replicas of 1 million unique cDNA reads from the same blood draw. The donors were split into four age groups: young (average about 16 years), middle-aged (nearly 40), aged (more than 60) and long-lived (roughly 86). Paper-wide results and their limitations: Estimates of total diversity based on one million sequenced T cells were considered lower bounds and underestimates. As age increased, observed TCR beta diversity per million T cells dropped in a roughly linear way, and a significant reduction was already evident by age around 41. Because donor CMV infection status was unknown, age-related changes in expanded clonotypes were potentially confounded. Compared with the aged group, more naive CD4+ T cells, fewer expanded clones and increased TCR diversity were shown by the long-lived group, suggesting age selection. Because profiling used bulk unsorted PBMCs, naive and antigen-experienced compartments could not be compared conclusively. Observed TCR beta diversity correlated strongly with the percentage of naive T cells measured by flow cytometry.

In regard to this clonotype: It has no known antigen specificity. Per-base qualities were not stored, and no clone one base away is much larger.

Receptor amplification or capture employed 5' RACE. Sequencing was carried out with an Illumina HiSeq 2500. A second roughly 7 to 11 cycle PCR used a sample-barcoded 5' primer and a J-beta primer mix. A template-switch 5' adaptor carrying 12 random nucleotides introduced a unique molecular identifier onto each TCR beta cDNA molecule. Each sample yielded at least 3 million CDR3-containing paired-end reads. All of the RNA was converted into first-strand cDNA using the Mint cDNA synthesis kit, with a TRBC-specific oligonucleotide serving as the primer. After uracil-DNA glycosylase treatment, a first 18-cycle PCR used universal primers M1SS and BC2_uni_R on all cDNA. Per the source publication's procedure: Each sample was normalized by randomly selecting 1 million high-quality reads, each carrying a distinct molecular identifier. Reads sharing molecular identifiers were discarded rather than binned into consensus sequences. MiTCR, with a Q25 quality threshold and the strictest error-elimination algorithm, was used for CDR3 identification, clonotype clustering and error correction. A nonparametric unseen species model using Euler transformation provided a lower-bound estimate of total TCR beta diversity. TCRdb reworked the public reads: Q25 trimming with fastp, MiXCR clone assembly, productive beta chains retained. Each CDR3 protein gets just one entry, which takes the most common genes and DNA from the rows behind it. None of the V and J calls come from the authors' own analysis; TCRdb made them. The sample data list 800,000 to 1,000,000 distinct CDR3 sequences, and roughly 43% of these were observed just once. Jointly, the top ten make up about an eighth of the sample.

The germline V gene supplies CDR1 MDHEN and CDR2 SYDVKM. Its CDR3 holds 16 amino acids, cysteine through phenylalanine. The DNA shown is the 48-base CDR3, in frame from base 1. Trimming accounts for 4 bases at V and 5 bases at J, while the number of junction bases matched to no gene is 10. The roughly 37 donors, aged 6 to 90 years, were systemically healthy Caucasian individuals from Russia. Each donor gave ten milliliters of peripheral blood, collected into EDTA-treated Vacutainer tubes. Ficoll-Paque density-gradient centrifugation was used to isolate PBMCs, with at least 6.5 million per sample. Trizol reagent was used to extract total RNA from PBMCs, with at least 5.5 micrograms per sample. For every donor, flow cytometry on a PBMC aliquot measured the percentage of naive CD45RAhigh/CD27high T cells.

The source is a man aged 30-40 years in good health. This chain is built from TRBV28 and TRBJ2-5, and 10 junctional nucleotides match TRBD2. The specimen sequenced was blood. The CDR3 sequence is CASSSGLAEGRETQYF. At the DNA level, the sequence is TGTGCCAGCAGTTCCGGACTAGCGGAGGGTAGGGAGACCCAGTACTTC. With the rest looked up from the reference TRBV28 and TRBJ2-5 genes rather than sequenced, the full variable domain is DVKVTQSSRYLVKRTGEKVFLECVQDMDHENMFWYRQDPGLGLRLIYFSYDVKMKEKGDIPEGYSVSREKKERFSLILESASTNQTSMYLCASSSGLAEGRETQYFGPGTRLLVL.